Each of the 22 T cell receptor beta chains below was sequenced from the same sample in a study of tumor-infiltrating lymphocytes in localized non-small cell lung cancer. Libraries were prepared by immunoSEQ multiplex PCR; TCRdb keeps only in-frame clonotypes and omits some of them. The repertoire consists of 7,000 to 8,000 clones, with approximately 61% occurring once and the leading ten covering 12%. The material sequenced was lung tumor tissue. The receptors originated from a human donor with non-small cell lung cancer.

CDR3 amino acids: CASSLRTGANTGELFF. In DNA form, the CDR3 reads TGTGCCAGCAGCTTACGAACGGGAGCGAACACCGGGGAGCTGTTTTTT. V is TRBV7-8 and J is TRBJ2-2, with a weak D call TRBD2 (6 bases). The ends were cut back, 2 bases at V and 0 bases at J, with 10 bases in the middle. CDR3 length equals 16 residues. CDR1 and CDR2 (germline): SGHVS, FQNEAQ.

This chain uses TRBV7-2 with TRBJ2-3, with D hard to call. Per germline, CDR1 SGHTA and CDR2 FQGNSA. The CDR3 has 15 amino acids. The V and J ends lost 2 bases and 2 bases respectively, with 11 bases between them. The CDR3 loop is CASSLMDGLTDTQYF. The CDR3 DNA reads TGTGCCAGCAGCTTAATGGACGGCCTCACAGATACGCAGTATTTT.

The sample holds one count of this clone. This chain links TRBV28 with TRBJ2-1; 12 bases map to TRBD2. V lost 4 bases to trimming and J lost 9 bases; unmatched junction nucleotides: 7. CDR1 is MDHEN, CDR2 SYDVKM, per germline. The CDR3 has 15 amino acids. Written as DNA, the CDR3 is TGTGCCAGCAGTTCCCTTCTAGCGGGAGGGGTTGAGCAGTTCTTC. Its translation: CASSSLLAGGVEQFF. The full variable domain, completed using reference TRBV28 and TRBJ2-1, is DVKVTQSSRYLVKRTGEKVFLECVQDMDHENMFWYRQDPGLGLRLIYFSYDVKMKEKGDIPEGYSVSREKKERFSLILESASTNQTSMYLCASSSLLAGGVEQFFGPGTRLTVL.

This clone has just one count. This chain uses TRBV19 with TRBJ2-3; no reliable D call. The CDR3 consists of 13 residues. From germline, CDR1 is LNHDA and CDR2 SQIVND (reference sequence). V was cut by 4 bases and J by 2 bases, with 7 bases left in between. This CDR3 is CASSSELTDTQYF. In DNA form, the CDR3 reads TGTGCCAGTAGTAGCGAGCTCACAGATACGCAGTATTTT.

This clone has a handful of counts. The chain has TRBV6-6 and TRBJ2-2; D gene unclear. This CDR3 spans 15 amino acids. Trimming shortened V by 5 bases and J by 6 bases, and 16 bases separated the two germline ends. The germline CDR1 and CDR2 sequences are MNHNY and SVGAGI (reference sequence). CDR3 bases: TGTGCCAGCAGTCAACCGGGTCTCGAGGCCGGGGAGCTGTTTTTT. Its translation is CASSQPGLEAGELFF.

This clone was seen a handful of times. The chain recombines TRBV19 with TRBJ1-1; no firm D call. Germline CDR1 reads LNHDA; CDR2 reads SQIVND (reference sequence). This CDR3 spans 13 amino acids. V was trimmed by 3 bases and J by 5 bases, leaving 10 bases between them. CDR3 sequence: CASSITLETEAFF. The CDR3 DNA sequence: TGTGCCAGTAGTATCACGCTAGAGACTGAAGCTTTCTTT.

The sample holds one count of this clone. The genes are TRBV7-9 and TRBJ2-6; D is unclear. This CDR3 has 15 amino acids. Trimming removed 3 bases at V and 0 bases at J, with 6 bases between. Germline V lookup: CDR1 SEHNR, CDR2 FQNEAQ (reference sequence). CDR3 DNA sequence: TGTGCCAGCAGCTTTATGGACTCTGGGGCCAACGTCCTGACTTTC. This gives the protein CASSFMDSGANVLTF.

CDR3 DNA: TGTGCCAGCAGCCTGCCGGGACAGGGCTATGGCTACACCTTC. It codes for CASSLPGQGYGYTF. The chain joins TRBV7-1 to TRBJ1-2; 9 bases line up with TRBD1. TRBV7-1 is given ORF status, its function remaining uncertain. This CDR3 has 14 residues. J lost 4 bases, V lost 5 bases, and 5 bases had no gene match.

This chain uses TRBV13 with TRBJ2-5; D not certain. V was shortened by 0 bases and J by 5 bases, with 10 bases between the two germline ends. The CDR3 has 14 amino acids. Germline CDR1 reads PRHDT; CDR2 reads FYEKMQ (reference sequence). CDR3 amino acids: CASSLGAGLETQYF. The CDR3 DNA reads TGTGCCAGCAGCTTAGGAGCCGGGTTGGAGACCCAGTACTTC.

The chain links TRBV5-6 to TRBJ1-2; possible D gene TRBD1, 6 bases. The CDR3 contains 11 residues. Germline V gene data show CDR1 as SGHDT and CDR2 as YYEEEE. The germline V and J ends were trimmed by 4 bases and 8 bases, with 9 bases remaining between them. The CDR3 sequence is CASSHRDGYTF. The CDR3, as DNA: TGTGCCAGCAGCCACAGGGACGGCTACACCTTC.

The CDR3 DNA sequence: TGTGCCAGCAGCAGGCAGGGGACTAGCGGGGGGCCAGGGGAGACCCAGTACTTC. Translating it yields CASSRQGTSGGPGETQYF. The chain couples TRBV9 to TRBJ2-5; TRBD2 matches 15 bases. The length of the CDR3 is 18 residues. Per the germline V gene, CDR1 is SGDLS and CDR2 is YYNGEE. J gave up 5 bases and V 4 bases, and 12 bases lay outside the gene matches.

The rearrangement uses TRBV10-2 and TRBJ2-3, with a possible D match to TRBD2 (6 bases). The germline V gene has CDR1 WSHSY and CDR2 SAAADI. V dropped 9 bases and J dropped 5 bases, with 18 bases sitting between them. The CDR3 spans 14 residues. The CDR3 here is CASTLVEGEDTQYF. CDR3 DNA sequence: TGCGCCAGTACTCTAGTGGAGGGCGAAGATACGCAGTATTTT.

This clone occurred once. The genes are TRBV25-1 and TRBJ2-3; maybe TRBD1 (7 bases). V was clipped by 2 bases and J by 4 bases, with 19 bases between them. The CDR3 is 17 amino acids. The germline gives CDR1 MGHDK, CDR2 SYGVNS. The CDR3 bases are TGTGCCAGCAGTGAAGAGGGAGGTAGGGGGCAACCAGATACGCAGTATTTT. It codes for CASSEEGGRGQPDTQYF. The complete variable domain, with remaining parts taken from reference TRBV25-1 and TRBJ2-3, reads EADIYQTPRYLVIGTGKKITLECSQTMGHDKMYWYQQDPGMELHLIHYSYGVNSTEKGDLSSESTVSRIRTEHFPLTLESARPSHTSQYLCASSEEGGRGQPDTQYFGPGTRLTVL.

The CDR3 coding sequence is TGTGCCAGCAGCTTAGGAGGACGCACTGAAGCTTTCTTT. The encoded protein is CASSLGGRTEAFF. The gene calls are TRBV11-2 and TRBJ1-1, with D unclear. The CDR3 has 13 amino acids. CDR1 is SGHAT and CDR2 is FQNNGV in the germline V gene. V was cut by 1 base and J by 4 bases, with 7 bases left in between.

In its sample, this clone was seen once. The J gene is TRBJ2-6, the V gene TRBV10-3; 8 bases align to TRBD1. The junction had 2 bases not matched to a gene; V was cut back by 10 bases and J by 0 bases. CDR3 length: 14 amino acids. The germline CDR1 and CDR2 sequences are ENHRY and SYGVKD. In nucleotides, the CDR3 is TGTGCCAGCACAGGGGGCTCTGGGGCCAACGTCCTGACTTTC. Its protein is CASTGGSGANVLTF.

This clone has more than one count but fewer than ten. The gene calls are TRBV9 and TRBJ2-1, with 7 bases identical to TRBD2. The junction had 5 bases not matched to a gene; V was cut back by 2 bases and J by 0 bases. CDR1 and CDR2 from the germline V gene are SGDLS and YYNGEE. The CDR3 runs 16 residues. The CDR3 loop reads CASSVGGGSSYNEQFF. As DNA, the CDR3 is TGTGCCAGCAGCGTGGGCGGGGGAAGCTCCTACAATGAGCAGTTCTTC.

This clone came up a few times. The V gene is TRBV5-1, the J gene TRBJ2-7; D not certain. The CDR3 has 14 amino acids. Germline values: CDR1 SGHRS, CDR2 YFSETQ. V was pared by 3 bases and J by 0 bases, with 10 bases between. For the CDR3, the DNA is TGCGCCAGCAGCTCTCACTACAACTCCTACGAGCAGTACTTC. Its protein is CASSSHYNSYEQYF.

The chain is built from TRBV5-6 and TRBJ1-2; D perhaps matches TRBD1 (6 bases). The germline V gene encodes CDR1 SGHDT and CDR2 YYEEEE. This CDR3 contains 13 residues. Trimming took 4 bases from V and 2 from J, leaving 9 bases between them. The CDR3 is CASSVDRNYGYTF. The CDR3 DNA reads TGTGCCAGCAGCGTGGACAGAAACTATGGCTACACCTTC.

The chain recombines TRBV6-5 with TRBJ1-6; D ambiguous. The CDR3 is 13 residues long. V lost 6 bases, J lost 8 bases, and 11 bases lay in between. CDR1 is MNHEY, CDR2 SVGAGI, per germline. Here the CDR3 DNA reads TGTGCCAGCAGCAACAGCGCAGATTCACCCCTCCACTTT. It yields the protein CASSNSADSPLHF.

This clone was detected only a few times. V usage is TRBV2 and J usage is TRBJ1-5; no clear D. This CDR3 spans 13 amino acids. Trimming cost V 8 bases and J 0 bases, with 8 bases left between them. Germline loops: CDR1 SNHLY, CDR2 FYNNEI. CDR3 protein: CASGVISNQPQHF. The CDR3 bases are TGTGCCAGCGGGGTCATTAGCAATCAGCCCCAGCATTTT.

This clone occurred a few times. J is TRBJ1-5 and V is TRBV6-1; no reliable D call. Trimming took 5 bases from V and 2 from J, leaving 10 bases between them. This CDR3 contains 14 residues. Germline V gives CDR1 MNHNS, CDR2 SASEGT. The CDR3 sequence: CASSYTVGNQPQHF. For the CDR3, the DNA is TGTGCCAGCAGTTATACCGTGGGCAATCAGCCCCAGCATTTT.

The rearrangement links TRBV7-2 to TRBJ2-1, with 11 bases that match TRBD2. From germline, CDR1 is SGHTA and CDR2 FQGNSA. The CDR3 totals 16 residues. J was trimmed by 7 bases and V by 3 bases; bases with no gene match: 8. The CDR3 here is CASSLTGTSGTNEQFF. CDR3 bases: TGTGCCAGCAGCTTGACCGGGACTAGCGGCACTAATGAGCAGTTCTTC.